Following are 3 T cell receptor beta chains from one sample sequenced in a study of identical twins. TCRdb ran MiXCR on the 5' RACE reads and lists one entry per CDR3 protein. The table has some 1,600,000 distinct CDR3 sequences, about 31% seen once; the top ten hold approximately 0.29%. Sequenced sample: cord blood. The source of these receptors is a newborn girl in good health.

V is TRBV6-5 and J is TRBJ1-5; no firm D call. Per germline, CDR1 MNHEY and CDR2 SVGAGI. This CDR3 is built from 11 residues. Trimming cost V 2 bases and J 9 bases, with 5 bases left between them. The CDR3, as DNA: TGTGCCAGCAGTTACCGCGGGCCCCAGCATTTT. This sequence encodes CASSYRGPQHF.

This clonotype was seen ten or more times. V and J are TRBV7-9 and TRBJ2-6; no clear D gene. CDR1 is SEHNR, CDR2 FQNEAQ, per germline (reference sequence). Trimming pared 7 bases from V and 0 bases from J, leaving 4 bases between. The CDR3 is made up of 13 amino acids. This CDR3 reads CASKSSGANVLTF. The CDR3 DNA follows: TGTGCCAGCAAGAGCTCTGGGGCCAACGTCCTGACTTTC.

As concerns this clonotype: Possible read error: a much larger clone is one base away. The V gene is TRBV29-1, the J gene TRBJ2-1; D uncertain. The J call may be incorrect, as the DNA end agrees better with TRBJ2-7. CDR3 length equals 13 residues. CDR1 and CDR2 (germline): SQVTM, ANQGSEA. CDR3 sequence reads: CSVAMSSYNEQYF. The CDR3 nucleotides read TGCAGCGTTGCTATGAGCTCCTACAATGAGCAGTACTTC.